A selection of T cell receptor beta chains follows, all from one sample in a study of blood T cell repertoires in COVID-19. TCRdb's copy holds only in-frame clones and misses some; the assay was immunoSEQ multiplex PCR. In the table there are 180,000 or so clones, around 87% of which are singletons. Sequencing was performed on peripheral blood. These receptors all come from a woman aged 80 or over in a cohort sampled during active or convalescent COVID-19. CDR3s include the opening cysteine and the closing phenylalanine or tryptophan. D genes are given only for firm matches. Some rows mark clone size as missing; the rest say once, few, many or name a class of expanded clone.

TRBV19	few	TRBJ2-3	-	TGTGCCAGTAGTATAGAGGGCAGGCCTCCGGATACGCAGTATTTT	CASSIEGRPPDTQYF
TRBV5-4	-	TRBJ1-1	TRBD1	TGTGCCAGCAGCAAAACGGGACAGGGGAACACTGAAGCTTTCTTT	CASSKTGQGNTEAFF
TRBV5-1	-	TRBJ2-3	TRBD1	TGCGCCAGCGGCAGACAGGGCGGCACAGATACGCAGTATTTT	CASGRQGGTDTQYF
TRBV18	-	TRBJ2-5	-	TGTGCCAGCTCACCACCTATCCCAGTCCGGAGGGCTAAGAAAGAGACCCAGTACTTC	CASSPPIPVRRAKKETQYF
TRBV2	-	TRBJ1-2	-	TGTGCCAGCAGGGAAGACAGGTTTGCCTATGGCTACACCTTC	CASREDRFAYGYTF
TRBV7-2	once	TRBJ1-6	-	TGTGCCAGCAGCTTAGGCACAGGTCAGGTTTCACCCCTCCACTTT	CASSLGTGQVSPLHF
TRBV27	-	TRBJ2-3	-	TGTGCCAGCAGTTTATTCCCCCAGTCCGGGTTCTCTATCGATACGCAGTATTTT	CASSLFPQSGFSIDTQYF
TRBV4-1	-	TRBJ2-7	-	TGCGCCAGCAGCCAAGATATAAGGGGGACGTTGGGCGAGCAGTACTTC	CASSQDIRGTLGEQYF
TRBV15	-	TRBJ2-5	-	TGTGCCACCAGCAGCCGTGGGGGCGAGGAGACCCAGTACTTC	CATSSRGGEETQYF
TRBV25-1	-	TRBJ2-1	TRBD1	TGTGCCAGCAGTGCCCGGGACAGGGACGGCAATGAGCAGTTCTTC	CASSARDRDGNEQFF
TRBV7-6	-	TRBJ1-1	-	TGTGCCAGCAGCTCCTCACAGGGGAACACTGAAGCTTTCTTT	CASSSSQGNTEAFF
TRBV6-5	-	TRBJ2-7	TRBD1	TGTGCCAGCAGCGGACAGGGGGCGAGGGAGCAGTACTTC	CASSGQGAREQYF
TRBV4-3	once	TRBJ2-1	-	TGCGCCAGCAGCCAAGATGGCCTAGATTACAATGAGCAGTTCTTC	CASSQDGLDYNEQFF